The 18 T cell receptor beta chains listed next were all sequenced from one sample in a study of CD8 T cells in Susac syndrome. The RNA, about 0.5 to 1 ug, was put through reverse transcription using random hexamers. TCRdb reprocessed the immunoSEQ multiplex PCR reads with MiXCR, giving one entry per CDR3 protein. This sample has about 300,000 distinct CDR3 sequences; approximately 85% occur once, and the top ten carry roughly 0.22%. The sample was CD8+ T cells from PBMCs. The receptor source for this set is a human donor with multiple sclerosis.

The genes are TRBV4-1 and TRBJ2-7; TRBD1 matches at 8 bases. CDR3 length: 16 residues. Germline trimming cut 0 bases from V and 1 base from J; bases unmatched to any gene: 5. Germline V lookup: CDR1 MGHRA, CDR2 YSYEKL. CDR3 coding DNA: TGCGCCAGCAGCCAAGACCGAACAGGGGGGTCCTACGAGCAGTACTTC. Amino acid sequence: CASSQDRTGGSYEQYF.

V and J are TRBV12-3 or TRBV12-4 and TRBJ1-5; D is ambiguous. This CDR3 has 13 amino acids. V was trimmed by 6 bases and J by 5 bases, leaving 11 bases between them. This CDR3 is CASSLASYQPQHF. The CDR3 nucleotides read TGTGCCAGCAGCCTTGCATCTTATCAGCCCCAGCATTTT.

The chain recombines TRBV4-3 with TRBJ2-3; D not certain. The germline CDR1 and CDR2 sequences are LGHNA and YSLEER. Trimming removed 1 base at V and 0 bases at J, with 8 bases between. The CDR3 loop spans 15 amino acids. The CDR3 region is CASSQVDGSTDTQYF. DNA for the CDR3: TGCGCCAGCAGCCAAGTGGACGGGAGCACAGATACGCAGTATTTT.

The V call is TRBV28, the J call TRBJ2-3; 8 positions match TRBD2. V lost 4 bases to trimming and J lost 8 bases; unmatched junction nucleotides: 5. Looked up from germline, CDR1 is MDHEN and CDR2 is SYDVKM. The CDR3 is made up of 13 amino acids. Here the CDR3 reads CASSWTSRGTQYF. In DNA, the CDR3 is TGTGCCAGCAGTTGGACTAGCCGTGGTACGCAGTATTTT.

V usage is TRBV16 and J usage is TRBJ2-1; TRBD1 agrees at 7 bases. With V trimmed by 5 bases and J by 3 bases, 13 bases remained unmatched. The CDR3 consists of 17 residues. CDR1 and CDR2 from the germline V gene are KGHSY and FQNENV. CDR3 sequence (DNA): TGTGCCAGCAGCAAGGGGAGTACAGGGGACCTCTACAATGAGCAGTTCTTC. Protein sequence: CASSKGSTGDLYNEQFF.

The rearrangement links TRBV30 to TRBJ1-1; D unresolved. The CDR3 contains 12 residues. CDR1 is GTSNPN and CDR2 is SVGIG in the germline V gene (reference sequence). Trimming left V 0 bases short and J 7 bases short, with 9 bases between. The CDR3 loop reads CAWSVVGLEAFF. CDR3 DNA sequence: TGTGCCTGGAGTGTAGTAGGCCTTGAAGCTTTCTTT. The full variable domain, in which reference TRBV30 and TRBJ1-1 provide the parts outside the CDR3, is SQTIHQWPATLVQPVGSPLSLECTVEGTSNPNLYWYRQAAGRGLQLLFYSVGIGQISSEVPQNLSASRPQDRQFILSSKKLLLSDSGFYLCAWSVVGLEAFFGQGTRLTVV.

Here the CDR3 reads CSARDRGDPLSHGYTF. The CDR3 bases are TGCAGTGCTAGAGATAGAGGGGACCCTTTGTCCCATGGCTACACCTTC. The V call is TRBV20-1, the J call TRBJ1-2, with a tentative D call TRBD1 (5 bases). The CDR3 is 16 residues long. From germline, CDR1 is DFQATT and CDR2 SNEGSKA (reference sequence). V lost 0 bases and J 6 bases, leaving 20 bases between the germline ends.

This chain links TRBV7-6 with TRBJ1-1, with TRBD1 matching 8 bases. This CDR3 has 16 amino acids. V dropped 1 base and J dropped 1; count of bases not matched to a gene: 5. The germline V gene encodes CDR1 SGHVS and CDR2 FNYEAQ. The CDR3 loop reads CASSLDIGTGNTEAFF. The CDR3 DNA sequence: TGTGCCAGCAGCTTAGATATAGGGACAGGGAACACTGAAGCTTTCTTT.

The rearrangement uses TRBV20-1 and TRBJ2-7, with a possible D match to TRBD2 (6 bases). CDR3 size: 13 residues. V was trimmed by 4 bases and J by 2 bases, leaving 12 bases between them. Looked up from germline, CDR1 is DFQATT and CDR2 is SNEGSKA (reference sequence). The DNA for the CDR3 is TGCAGTGCTAATACGGGAGAGACCTACGAGCAGTACTTC. Amino acid sequence: CSANTGETYEQYF.

Only one count was recorded for this clonotype. V and J are TRBV2 and TRBJ2-5, with 9 bases aligning to TRBD1. The CDR3 runs 23 residues. V was clipped by 1 base and J by 5 bases; unmatched bases: 29. Germline V gene data show CDR1 as SNHLY and CDR2 as FYNNEI. DNA of the CDR3: TGTGCCAGCAGTGAAGTAATCTTAGCTGGAATAACGGAAAGGGACAGGGTGATGGAGACCCAGTACTTC. Protein: CASSEVILAGITERDRVMETQYF.

The J gene is TRBJ1-2, the V gene TRBV27; D not certain. This CDR3 comprises 13 residues. Trimming removed 6 bases from V and 2 bases from J, with 10 bases in between. In germline, CDR1 is MNHEY, CDR2 SMNVEV (reference sequence). The CDR3: CASRNDGNYGYTF. CDR3 bases: TGTGCCAGCAGAAACGACGGGAACTATGGCTACACCTTC.

The CDR3 DNA is TGTGCCAGCAGCCAAGATATCGCCGGGACTATCAACACCGGGGAGCTGTTTTTT. This codes for CASSQDIAGTINTGELFF. The rearrangement joins TRBV4-2 to TRBJ2-2; 7 nucleotides line up with TRBD2. From germline, CDR1 is LGHNA and CDR2 YNFKEQ. V gave up 0 bases and J gave up 2 bases; unmatched junction bases: 9. The CDR3 is 18 amino acids.

This clonotype was seen only once. The J gene is TRBJ2-7, the V gene TRBV7-9, with 7 bases identical to TRBD2. The CDR3 spans 15 residues. Trimming cost V 2 bases and J 2 bases; bases outside gene matches: 6. Germline values: CDR1 SEHNR, CDR2 FQNEAQ (reference sequence). The CDR3 DNA reads as TGTGCCAGCAGCTTACCCCTAGCGGAGACCTACGAGCAGTACTTC. It yields the protein CASSLPLAETYEQYF.

The chain joins TRBV7-2 to TRBJ2-1, with D tentatively TRBD1 or TRBD2 (6 bases each). From germline, CDR1 is SGHTA and CDR2 FQGNSA. There are 19 residues in the CDR3. V was clipped by 6 bases and J by 4 bases, with 28 bases between them. CDR3 amino acids: CASRPTGTLMRGRYNEQFF. The CDR3 region has the DNA TGTGCCAGCAGACCCACAGGGACCTTGATGAGGGGGAGGTACAATGAGCAGTTCTTC.

The V call is TRBV14, the J call TRBJ2-2; 7 nucleotides agree with TRBD1. Germline V gene sequence: CDR1 SGHDN, CDR2 FVKESK. With V trimmed by 5 bases and J by 3 bases, 6 bases remained unmatched. The CDR3 extends over 15 amino acids. For the CDR3, the DNA is TGTGCCAGCAGCACGACAGGGTTCTACACCGGGGAGCTGTTTTTT. It encodes CASSTTGFYTGELFF. The whole variable domain, remainder taken from reference TRBV14 and TRBJ2-2, is EAGVTQFPSHSVIEKGQTVTLRCDPISGHDNLYWYRRVMGKEIKFLLHFVKESKQDESGMPNNRFLAERTGGTYSTLKVQPAELEDSGVYFCASSTTGFYTGELFFGEGSRLTVL.

This sequence joins TRBV19 and TRBJ1-2, with a weak D call TRBD1 (5 bases). Germline CDR1 is LNHDA and CDR2 is SQIVND (reference sequence). The V end was cut by 4 bases, the J end by 3 bases, with 15 bases between. This CDR3 comprises 15 residues. CDR3 protein: CASSNPAGLDYGYTF. Here the CDR3 DNA reads TGTGCCAGTAGTAACCCGGCAGGGCTGGACTATGGCTACACCTTC.

V is TRBV30 and J is TRBJ2-2; unclear D gene. Trimming removed 5 bases at V and 1 base at J, with 23 bases between. The V gene's germline CDR1 is GTSNPN and CDR2 SVGIG (reference sequence). The CDR3 is made up of 18 amino acids. The CDR3 protein is CAWEGAHSHSKNTGELFF. The CDR3 DNA sequence: TGTGCCTGGGAAGGTGCTCACTCCCACTCCAAGAACACCGGGGAGCTGTTTTTT.

V gene TRBV5-1 combines with J gene TRBJ1-4; no reliable D call. V was clipped by 4 bases and J by 0 bases, with 13 bases between them. The CDR3 sequence is 16 residues long. CDR1 is SGHRS and CDR2 is YFSETQ in the germline V gene. CDR3 amino acids: CASSGNFVATNEKLFF. In nucleotides, the CDR3 is TGCGCCAGCAGCGGGAACTTTGTTGCAACTAATGAAAAACTGTTTTTT.